This is a list of T cell receptor beta chains from one sample in a study of prognosis after radiotherapy for stage I lung cancer. From the multiplex PCR reads, TCRdb called clonotypes with MiXCR, one entry per CDR3 protein. The data hold approximately 17,000 distinct CDR3 sequences, with 43% observed a single time. Sample: PBMCs, taken before or after stereotactic body radiation therapy (not recorded which). The receptors stem from a donor over 45 with non-small cell lung cancer. CDR3s include the opening cysteine and the closing phenylalanine or tryptophan. The D gene is left open where the match is weak. Where a row states a size, it is once, few, many or the class of an expanded clone; other rows omit it.

D gene	clone size	V gene	J gene	CDR3 protein	CDR3 DNA
NA	many	TRBV19	TRBJ1-5	CASSENFSNQPQHF	TGTGCCAGTAGTGAGAATTTCAGCAATCAGCCCCAGCATTTT
NA	medium-sized	TRBV5-1	TRBJ1-6	CASSLGPNNSPLHF	TGCGCCAGCAGCTTGGGCCCAAATAATTCACCCCTCCACTTT
NA	NA	TRBV11-2	TRBJ2-3	CASSLEVGYTQYF	TGTGCCAGCAGCTTAGAGGTAGGCTATACGCAGTATTTT
TRBD2	NA	TRBV3-1	TRBJ2-3	CASSQGGGGIFGTQYF	TGTGCCAGCAGCCAGGGGGGGGGGGGGATCTTCGGTACGCAGTATTTT
TRBD2	NA	TRBV19	TRBJ2-1	CASSIRGGLAGAYNEQFF	TGTGCCAGTAGTATCAGGGGGGGACTAGCGGGGGCCTACAATGAGCAGTTCTTC
NA	NA	TRBV7-2	TRBJ1-2	CASSLARTALECYTF	TGTGCCAGCAGCTTAGCTCGGACTGCCCTTGAGTGCTACACCTTC
TRBD1	NA	TRBV6-5	TRBJ1-6	CASSYSTGTGWQPLHF	TGTGCCAGCAGTTACTCGACCGGGACAGGGTGGCAACCCCTCCACTTT
NA	NA	TRBV5-1	TRBJ2-2	CASSLSAGGTGELFF	TGCGCCAGCAGCTTGAGCGCTGGGGGCACCGGGGAGCTGTTTTTT
TRBD1	medium-sized	TRBV6-1	TRBJ1-6	CASRGTGNSPLHF	TGTGCCAGCAGAGGGACAGGCAATTCACCCCTCCACTTT
TRBD2	many	TRBV6-1	TRBJ2-3	CASRNLAGGTDTQYF	TGTGCCAGCAGAAACCTAGCGGGAGGCACAGATACGCAGTATTTT
TRBD2	NA	TRBV6-4	TRBJ2-7	CASRLEAGGIYEQCF	TGTGCCAGCAGGTTAGAGGCGGGAGGTATCTACGAGCAGTGCTTC
NA	NA	TRBV14	TRBJ1-2	CASSPPPPHSTGTIGYTF	TGTGCCAGCAGCCCCCCCCCCCCCCATAGCACGGGAACTATTGGCTACACCTTC
NA	NA	TRBV6-2/TRBV6-3	TRBJ2-7	CASSEGTDSSTYEQYF	TGTGCCAGCAGTGAAGGTACAGACAGTTCGACCTACGAGCAGTACTTC
NA	NA	TRBV27	TRBJ2-3	CASFGKGSKDTQYF	TGTGCCAGCTTCGGAAAGGGGAGCAAAGATACGCAGTATTTT
NA	NA	TRBV7-9	TRBJ2-1	CASSLGSGQTNEQFF	TGTGCCAGCAGCTTAGGTTCTGGACAAACCAATGAGCAGTTCTTC
TRBD1	many	TRBV20-1	TRBJ2-5	CSESSDRGVVWETQYF	TGCAGTGAGTCGTCGGACAGGGGGGTTGTTTGGGAGACCCAGTACTTC
NA	medium-sized	TRBV6-1	TRBJ2-2	CASSDRDTGELFF	TGTGCCAGCAGTGACAGGGACACCGGGGAGCTGTTTTTT
NA	NA	TRBV3-1	TRBJ2-7	CASSFGQGGSEQYF	TGTGCCAGCAGCTTCGGACAGGGAGGGAGCGAGCAGTACTTC
NA	many	TRBV5-1	TRBJ2-5	CASSLDPLGSQETQYF	TGCGCCAGCAGCTTGGATCCGTTAGGTTCCCAGGAGACCCAGTACTTC
NA	many	TRBV10-3	TRBJ2-5	CAISVAGSQETQYF	TGTGCCATCAGTGTTGCGGGGAGCCAAGAGACCCAGTACTTC
NA	many	TRBV5-1	TRBJ2-3	CASSQSDTQYF	TGCGCCAGCAGCCAGTCAGATACGCAGTATTTT
NA	many	TRBV6-1	TRBJ2-3	CASGAFTDTQYF	TGTGCCAGCGGGGCCTTCACAGATACGCAGTATTTT
NA	many	TRBV24-1	TRBJ2-5	CATSPVQGGETQYF	TGTGCCACCAGTCCCGTGCAGGGAGGTGAGACCCAGTACTTC
NA	NA	TRBV11-2	TRBJ2-7	CASRYGTYEQYF	TGTGCCAGCAGGTACGGTACCTACGAGCAGTACTTC
NA	few	TRBV7-2	TRBJ2-7	CASSLEVQGTREQYF	TGTGCCAGCAGCTTAGAGGTACAGGGTACGCGGGAGCAGTACTTC
NA	many	TRBV29-1	TRBJ2-3	CSVVTGQSAGTQYF	TGCAGCGTCGTTACTGGACAGTCCGCAGGTACGCAGTATTTT
TRBD1	NA	TRBV11-2	TRBJ1-2	CASSYPGQGDYYGYTF	TGTGCCAGCAGTTATCCGGGACAGGGGGATTACTATGGCTACACCTTC
TRBD1	NA	TRBV27	TRBJ2-1	CASSAWTGAGQFF	TGTGCCAGCAGCGCCTGGACAGGGGCTGGGCAGTTCTTC
TRBD1	many	TRBV6-2/TRBV6-3	TRBJ1-2	CASSDRQTGPPDYGYTF	TGTGCCAGCAGTGACCGCCAGACAGGGCCCCCGGACTATGGCTACACCTTC
TRBD2	NA	TRBV6-2/TRBV6-3	TRBJ2-3	CASSLSGLITDTQYF	TGTGCCAGCAGCCTTAGCGGGCTAATCACAGATACGCAGTATTTT
NA	many	TRBV20-1	TRBJ2-7	CSARKDSYEQYF	TGCAGTGCTAGAAAAGACAGCTACGAGCAGTACTTC
NA	medium-sized	TRBV20-1	TRBJ2-1	CSASFSGGNEQFF	TGCAGTGCTAGCTTCTCCGGGGGCAATGAGCAGTTCTTC
NA	many	TRBV20-1	TRBJ2-3	CSALPGTDTQYF	TGCAGTGCTCTCCCAGGCACAGATACGCAGTATTTT
TRBD1	many	TRBV10-3	TRBJ1-6	CAISARQGDNSPLHF	TGTGCCATCAGTGCCAGACAGGGGGATAATTCACCCCTCCACTTT
TRBD2	NA	TRBV28	TRBJ2-3	CASRTGGRDTQYF	TGTGCCAGCAGAACGGGAGGACGAGATACGCAGTATTTT
NA	many	TRBV6-2/TRBV6-3	TRBJ1-4	CASSLFSDKEKLFF	TGTGCCAGCAGTTTATTCTCTGATAAAGAAAAACTGTTTTTT
NA	medium-sized	TRBV6-1	TRBJ2-2	CASSPGTANTGELFF	TGTGCCAGCAGTCCGGGGACGGCGAACACCGGGGAGCTGTTTTTT
NA	NA	TRBV7-2	TRBJ2-2	CASSLVGRADTGELFF	TGTGCCAGCAGCTTAGTGGGTAGGGCGGACACCGGGGAGCTGTTTTTT
NA	many	TRBV29-1	TRBJ2-7	CSVESGYKQYF	TGCAGCGTTGAATCCGGTTACAAGCAGTACTTC
TRBD1	NA	TRBV2	TRBJ1-2	CASSPGTGSYGYTF	TGTGCCAGCAGCCCCGGGACAGGGAGCTATGGCTACACCTTC
TRBD2	many	TRBV28	TRBJ2-3	CASSSISGSSADTQYF	TGTGCCAGCAGTTCAATTAGCGGGAGTTCGGCAGATACGCAGTATTTT
TRBD2	NA	TRBV11-2	TRBJ2-3	CARRPTAGVDTQYF	TGTGCCAGAAGACCTACAGCGGGAGTAGATACGCAGTATTTT
NA	medium-sized	TRBV6-1	TRBJ1-6	CATTQGNNSPLHF	TGTGCCACGACTCAGGGTAATAATTCACCCCTCCACTTT
NA	many	TRBV4-3	TRBJ2-7	CASSQSVREYEQYF	TGCGCCAGCAGCCAAAGTGTGCGGGAATACGAGCAGTACTTC
NA	many	TRBV12-3/TRBV12-4	TRBJ2-1	CASSLASGIYNEQFF	TGTGCCAGCAGTTTAGCTAGCGGAATTTACAATGAGCAGTTCTTC
TRBD1	many	TRBV6-1	TRBJ1-4	CASSEGTGYEKLFF	TGTGCCAGCAGTGAGGGGACAGGGTATGAAAAACTGTTTTTT
TRBD2	many	TRBV27	TRBJ2-3	CASSWTSGAHTQYF	TGTGCCAGCAGTTGGACTAGCGGGGCACATACGCAGTATTTT
TRBD2	many	TRBV30	TRBJ2-5	CAWTEAGGWETQYF	TGTGCCTGGACCGAAGCGGGGGGGTGGGAGACCCAGTACTTC
TRBD1	NA	TRBV24-1	TRBJ2-7	CATSDPDRDEQYF	TGTGCCACCAGTGATCCCGACAGGGACGAGCAGTACTTC
TRBD1	NA	TRBV27	TRBJ2-1	CASSSPGQGDYEQFF	TGTGCCAGCAGTTCACCGGGACAGGGGGACTATGAGCAGTTCTTC
NA	NA	TRBV20-1	TRBJ1-6	CSAPGEGDSSPLHF	TGCAGTGCTCCGGGAGAAGGAGATAGTTCACCCCTCCACTTT
NA	many	TRBV30	TRBJ1-1	CAWMLELEMNTEAFF	TGTGCCTGGATGCTGGAGTTGGAGATGAACACTGAAGCTTTCTTT